These 14 T cell receptor beta chains share one sample of origin, sequenced in a study of blood T cell repertoires in COVID-19. Data came from immunoSEQ multiplex PCR; TCRdb stores just in-frame clones and leaves some out. The sample contains roughly 320,000 clones, almost 85% of which appear only once. Material: peripheral blood. The receptors derive from a human donor in a cohort sampled during active COVID-19.

The V gene is TRBV24-1, the J gene TRBJ2-2; D perhaps matches TRBD1 (5 bases). V lost 5 bases, J lost 5 bases, and 11 bases lay in between. Germline values: CDR1 KGHDR, CDR2 SFDVKD. CDR3 length: 14 amino acids. The CDR3 nucleotides read TGTGCCACCAGTGTCCAGGGTAGTACCGGGGAGCTGTTTTTT. As protein: CATSVQGSTGELFF.

This chain connects TRBV5-8 to TRBJ2-1, with TRBD1 as a possible D gene (5 bases). Per the germline V gene, CDR1 is SGHTS and CDR2 is YDEGEE. V shed 0 bases and J shed 7 bases, with 14 bases lying between them. This CDR3 is 15 amino acids long. CDR3 sequence reads: CASSLGQGSWNEQFF. The CDR3, as DNA: TGTGCCAGCAGCTTGGGTCAGGGATCTTGGAATGAGCAGTTCTTC. Combining the CDR3 with reference TRBV5-8 and TRBJ2-1 gives the whole variable domain EAGVTQSPTHLIKTRGQQATLRCSPISGHTSVYWYQQALGLGLQFLLWYDEGEERNRGNFPPRFSGRQFPNYSSELNVNALELEDSALYLCASSLGQGSWNEQFFGPGTRLTVL.

The chain couples TRBV6-5 to TRBJ1-3; 9 positions agree with TRBD1. The CDR3 sequence is 14 residues long. Trimming cost V 8 bases and J 5 bases; bases outside gene matches: 7. Germline V CDR1 and CDR2: MNHEY, SVGAGI. The CDR3 DNA is TGTGCCAGCGGATCCGGGACAGGGAGAAACACCATATATTTT. As protein: CASGSGTGRNTIYF.

The chain combines TRBV7-9 with TRBJ2-1; TRBD1 aligns across 7 bases. CDR1 is SEHNR and CDR2 is FQNEAQ in the germline V gene (reference sequence). The CDR3 extends over 15 amino acids. J gave up 2 bases and V 3 bases, and 4 bases lay outside the gene matches. CDR3 sequence: CASSFPGTAYNEQFF. CDR3 DNA sequence: TGTGCCAGCAGCTTCCCAGGGACAGCCTACAATGAGCAGTTCTTC.

J is TRBJ2-7 and V is TRBV18; the match to TRBD2 covers 9 bases. The CDR3 length is 16 residues. The germline CDR1 and CDR2 sequences are KGHSH and LQKENI. Trimming took 3 bases from V and 5 from J; bases not matched to a gene: 11. As DNA, the CDR3 is TGTGCCAGCTCACCGAAGCCGGGACTAGCATCCAACGAGCAGTACTTC. Its protein product is CASSPKPGLASNEQYF.

The chain's CDR3 is CASSQDEHPNPREAEAFF. The CDR3 coding sequence is TGTGCCAGCAGCCAAGATGAACATCCAAACCCTAGGGAGGCTGAAGCTTTCTTT. The chain employs TRBV4-2 and TRBJ1-1; no reliable D call. The germline V and J ends were trimmed by 0 bases and 6 bases, with 23 bases remaining between them. The CDR3 runs 18 residues. Germline V lookup: CDR1 LGHNA, CDR2 YNFKEQ.

The gene calls are TRBV7-9 and TRBJ1-6; no reliable D call. Trimming shortened V by 5 bases and J by 1 base, and 12 bases separated the two germline ends. The V gene's germline CDR1 is SEHNR and CDR2 FQNEAQ (reference sequence). The CDR3 is made up of 16 amino acids. For the CDR3, the DNA is TGTGCCAGCAGCCCGGAAGCGGGATCCTATAATTCACCCCTCCACTTT. Its translation is CASSPEAGSYNSPLHF.

The chain is built from TRBV2 and TRBJ1-5, with a weak D call TRBD1 (5 bases). The germline V and J ends were trimmed by 6 bases and 0 bases, with 15 bases remaining between them. Germline V gives CDR1 SNHLY, CDR2 FYNNEI. The CDR3 extends over 16 amino acids. The CDR3 is CASRRQGSGSNQPQHF. CDR3 DNA sequence: TGTGCCAGCAGAAGGCAGGGTAGCGGTAGCAATCAGCCCCAGCATTTT.

This clone was seen a handful of times. The V and J genes are TRBV5-4 and TRBJ1-5; TRBD1 matches at 7 bases. The V and J ends lost 2 bases and 5 bases, in that order; junction bases with no gene match: 7. The CDR3 consists of 15 residues. From germline, CDR1 is SGHNT and CDR2 YYREEE (reference sequence). CDR3 DNA sequence: TGTGCCAGCAGCTTTGGAGGGGGCGGGCATCAGCCCCAGCATTTT. Its protein product is CASSFGGGGHQPQHF.

The V and J genes are TRBV18 and TRBJ1-1; D gene uncertain. Germline lookup yields CDR1 KGHSH and CDR2 LQKENI. The CDR3 has 12 amino acids. V was shortened by 3 bases and J by 11 bases, with 13 bases between the two germline ends. The CDR3 spells CASSPLTSWAFF. CDR3 in DNA: TGTGCCAGCTCACCTTTGACATCTTGGGCTTTCTTT.

The V call is TRBV24-1, the J call TRBJ2-3; TRBD1 aligns across 10 bases. The CDR3 is 15 amino acids. V trimming: 3 bases; J trimming: 4 bases; junction bases outside the gene matches: 3. Germline V gene data show CDR1 as KGHDR and CDR2 as SFDVKD. The CDR3 sequence: CATSDAGQGADTQYF. CDR3 sequence (DNA): TGTGCCACCAGTGATGCTGGACAGGGGGCAGATACGCAGTATTTT.

The chain recombines TRBV7-3 with TRBJ2-5; 7 bases are shared with TRBD1. This CDR3 has 14 amino acids. CDR1 is SGHTA and CDR2 is FQGTGA in the germline V gene. V lost 5 bases to trimming and J lost 5 bases; unmatched junction nucleotides: 8. CDR3 nucleotides: TGTGCCAGCAGCCCCCAGGGGGTGGGGGAGACCCAGTACTTC. It translates to CASSPQGVGETQYF.

The chain carries TRBV7-9 and TRBJ2-7, with 9 bases fitting TRBD1. V dropped 6 bases and J dropped 4; count of bases not matched to a gene: 7. The CDR3 runs 14 residues. From germline, CDR1 is SEHNR and CDR2 FQNEAQ (reference sequence). In DNA form, the CDR3 reads TGTGCCAGCAGACGGGGACAGGGAACGTACGAGCAGTACTTC. This sequence encodes CASRRGQGTYEQYF. The entire variable domain, with the rest obtained from reference TRBV7-9 and TRBJ2-7, is as follows: DTGVSQNPRHKITKRGQNVTFRCDPISEHNRLYWYRQTLGQGPEFLTYFQNEAQLEKSRLLSDRFSAERPKGSFSTLEIQRTEQGDSAMYLCASRRGQGTYEQYFGPGTRLTVT.

In nucleotides, the CDR3 is TGTGCCACCGGAAGACAGGAAACAGATACGCAGTATTTT. This codes for CATGRQETDTQYF. The V and J genes are TRBV24-1 and TRBJ2-3; TRBD1 might be the D (6 bases). The CDR3 has 13 residues. Per germline, CDR1 KGHDR and CDR2 SFDVKD. Trimming pared 9 bases from V and 3 bases from J, leaving 12 bases between.